The source of this TCR beta chain is a study of beta chain features in type 1 diabetes. Study results and limitations: The naive, central memory and Treg TCRB repertoires of patients appeared to be more similar to one another than those of healthy donors. Shorter templates might be favored by PCR, and equally so in patients and in controls.

The isolated RNA, all of it, was reverse transcribed, so expressed TCRB transcripts were what got sequenced. The protocol was immunoSEQ multiplex PCR, while the TCRdb copy is restricted to in-frame clones and leaves out a portion. The sample contains about 470,000 clones, around 28% of which appear only once. To note about this clone: Antigen unknown. Distinct nucleotide sequences in the sample also encode this CDR3.

The CDR3 is 11 amino acids. Germline V CDR1 and CDR2: GTSNPN, SVGIG (reference sequence). The V end was cut by 4 bases, the J end by 2 bases, with 5 bases between. This clonotype was obtained from a man between 18 and 29 years old in good health. Sequenced sample: naive CD4+ T cells from blood. The V and J genes are TRBV30 and TRBJ1-2; D is unclear. The CDR3: CAWNRNYGYTF. In nucleotides, the CDR3 is TGTGCCTGGAACAGAAACTATGGCTACACCTTC.